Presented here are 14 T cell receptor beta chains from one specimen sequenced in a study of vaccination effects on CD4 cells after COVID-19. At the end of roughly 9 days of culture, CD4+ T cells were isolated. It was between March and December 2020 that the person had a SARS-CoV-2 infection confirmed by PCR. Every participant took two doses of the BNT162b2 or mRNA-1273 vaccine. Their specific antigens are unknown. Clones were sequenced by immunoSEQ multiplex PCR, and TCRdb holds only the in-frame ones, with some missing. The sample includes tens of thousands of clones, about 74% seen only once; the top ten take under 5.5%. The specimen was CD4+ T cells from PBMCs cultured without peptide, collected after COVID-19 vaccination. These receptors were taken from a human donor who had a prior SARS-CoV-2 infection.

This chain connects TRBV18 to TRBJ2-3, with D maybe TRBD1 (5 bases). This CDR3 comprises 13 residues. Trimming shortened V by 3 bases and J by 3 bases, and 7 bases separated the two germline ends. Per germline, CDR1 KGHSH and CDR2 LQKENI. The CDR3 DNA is TGTGCCAGCTCACCCCGACAGACAGATACGCAGTATTTT. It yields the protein CASSPRQTDTQYF.

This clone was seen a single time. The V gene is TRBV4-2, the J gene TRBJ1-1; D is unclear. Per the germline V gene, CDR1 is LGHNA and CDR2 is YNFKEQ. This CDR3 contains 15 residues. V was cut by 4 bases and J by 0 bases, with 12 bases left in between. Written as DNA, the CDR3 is TGTGCCAGCAGCCCCCGAGGAGACCTGAACACTGAAGCTTTCTTT. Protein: CASSPRGDLNTEAFF.

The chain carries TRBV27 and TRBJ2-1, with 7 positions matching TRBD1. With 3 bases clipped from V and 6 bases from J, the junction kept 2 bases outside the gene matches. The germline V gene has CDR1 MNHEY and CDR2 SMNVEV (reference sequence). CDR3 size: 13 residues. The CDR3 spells CASSFPGGNEQFF. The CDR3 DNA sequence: TGTGCCAGCAGTTTCCCAGGGGGCAATGAGCAGTTCTTC.

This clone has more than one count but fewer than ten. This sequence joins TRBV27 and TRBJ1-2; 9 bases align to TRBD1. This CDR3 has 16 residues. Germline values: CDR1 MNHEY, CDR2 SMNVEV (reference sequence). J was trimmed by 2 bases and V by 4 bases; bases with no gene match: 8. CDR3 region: CASSSPTGGRNYGYTF. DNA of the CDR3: TGTGCCAGCAGTTCCCCGACAGGGGGAAGGAACTATGGCTACACCTTC.

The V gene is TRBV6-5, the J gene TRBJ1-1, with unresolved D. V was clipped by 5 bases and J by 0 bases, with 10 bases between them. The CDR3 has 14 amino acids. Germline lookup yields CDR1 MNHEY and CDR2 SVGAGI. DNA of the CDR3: TGTGCCAGCAGTATGGACCTTATGAACACTGAAGCTTTCTTT. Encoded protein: CASSMDLMNTEAFF.

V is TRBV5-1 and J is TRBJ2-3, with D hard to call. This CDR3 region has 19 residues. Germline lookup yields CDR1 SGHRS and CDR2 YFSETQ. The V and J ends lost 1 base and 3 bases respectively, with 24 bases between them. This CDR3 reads CASSLPFPASLGGTDTQYF. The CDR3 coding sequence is TGCGCCAGCAGCTTGCCATTCCCGGCTAGTCTTGGTGGGACAGATACGCAGTATTTT.

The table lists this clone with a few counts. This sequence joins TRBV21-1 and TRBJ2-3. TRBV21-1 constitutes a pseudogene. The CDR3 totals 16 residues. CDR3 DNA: TGTGCCAGCTCCCCAATTCAGGGAGAAGGCACAGATACGCAGTATTTT. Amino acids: CASSPIQGEGTDTQYF.

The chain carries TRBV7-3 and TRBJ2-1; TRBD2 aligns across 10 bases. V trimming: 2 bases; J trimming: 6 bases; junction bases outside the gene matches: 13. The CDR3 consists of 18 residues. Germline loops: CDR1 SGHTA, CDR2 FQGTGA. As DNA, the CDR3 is TGTGCCAGCAGCTTACATCTAGCGGGGGACCTAGCGGGCAATGAGCAGTTCTTC. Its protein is CASSLHLAGDLAGNEQFF.

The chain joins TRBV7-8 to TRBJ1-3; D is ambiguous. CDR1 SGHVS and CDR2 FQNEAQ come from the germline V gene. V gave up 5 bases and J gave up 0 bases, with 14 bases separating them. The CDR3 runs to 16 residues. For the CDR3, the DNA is TGTGCCAGCAGCCCCGGACGGTCCGTCTCTGGAAACACCATATATTTT. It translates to CASSPGRSVSGNTIYF.

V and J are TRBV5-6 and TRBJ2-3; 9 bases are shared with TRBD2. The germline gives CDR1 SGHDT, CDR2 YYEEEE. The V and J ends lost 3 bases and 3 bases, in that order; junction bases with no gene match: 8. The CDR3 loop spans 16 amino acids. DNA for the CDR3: TGTGCCAGCAGCTCCCGGGCTAGCGGGAATACAGATACGCAGTATTTT. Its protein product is CASSSRASGNTDTQYF.

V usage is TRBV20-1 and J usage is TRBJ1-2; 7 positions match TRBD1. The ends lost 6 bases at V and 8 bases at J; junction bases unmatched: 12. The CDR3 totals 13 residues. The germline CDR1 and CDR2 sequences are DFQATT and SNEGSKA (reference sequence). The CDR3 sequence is CSASPGTARGYTF. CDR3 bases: TGCAGTGCGAGTCCGGGGACAGCTCGGGGCTACACCTTC.

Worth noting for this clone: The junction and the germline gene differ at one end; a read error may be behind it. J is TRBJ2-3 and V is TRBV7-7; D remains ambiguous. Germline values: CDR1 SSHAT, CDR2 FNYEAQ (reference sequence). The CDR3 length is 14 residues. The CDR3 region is CASSLGVGTDTQYF. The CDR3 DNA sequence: TGTGCTAGCAGCTTAGGAGTTGGCACAGATACGCAGTATTTT.

The CDR3 sequence is CASSVGIQDSTEAFF. CDR3 nucleotides: TGTGCCAGCAGCGTAGGAATCCAGGACAGCACTGAAGCTTTCTTT. The chain couples TRBV9 to TRBJ1-1; possibly TRBD1 for D (6 bases). V lost 0 bases, J lost 4 bases, and 13 bases lay in between. Per the germline V gene, CDR1 is SGDLS and CDR2 is YYNGEE. This CDR3 is built from 15 residues.

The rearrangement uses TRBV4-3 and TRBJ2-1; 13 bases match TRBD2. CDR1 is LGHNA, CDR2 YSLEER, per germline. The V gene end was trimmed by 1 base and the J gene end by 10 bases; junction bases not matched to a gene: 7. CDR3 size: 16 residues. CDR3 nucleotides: TGCGCCAGCAGCCAAGTACCGGGACTAGCGGGAAACGAGCAGTTCTTC. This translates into CASSQVPGLAGNEQFF.